Below, 25 T cell receptor beta chains from the same sample are listed, as sequenced in a study of technical replicates of blood from a few donors. Produced via immunoSEQ multiplex PCR; TCRdb's table is partial and in-frame only. The table shows more than 10,000 clones, with about 86% occurring only once. The specimen sequenced was PBMCs. These receptor sequences come from a human donor in good health.

Only one count was recorded for this clone. This chain uses TRBV2 with TRBJ1-5; 9 bases are a match to TRBD1. The CDR3 contains 14 residues. With 6 bases clipped from V and 6 bases from J, the junction kept 6 bases outside the gene matches. Germline V lookup: CDR1 SNHLY, CDR2 FYNNEI. CDR3 in amino acids: CASRADRGGQPQHF. The CDR3 DNA reads as TGTGCCAGCAGGGCCGACAGGGGGGGTCAGCCCCAGCATTTT.

The chain carries TRBV5-1 and TRBJ2-1; D perhaps matches TRBD2 (6 bases). This CDR3 comprises 15 residues. The ends were cut back, 6 bases at V and 9 bases at J, with 22 bases in the middle. From germline, CDR1 is SGHRS and CDR2 YFSETQ. Here the CDR3 DNA reads TGCGCCAGCAAGTTGGACGGGAGACGTGGGATTGAGCAGTTCTTC. Its protein product is CASKLDGRRGIEQFF. Based on the CDR3 plus reference TRBV5-1 and TRBJ2-1, the full variable domain is KAGVTQTPRYLIKTRGQQVTLSCSPISGHRSVSWYQQTPGQGLQFLFEYFSETQRNKGNFPGRFSGRQFSNSRSEMNVSTLELGDSALYLCASKLDGRRGIEQFFGPGTRLTVL.

In its sample, this clone was seen a few times. The genes are TRBV28 and TRBJ2-7, with D maybe TRBD2 (6 bases). Germline CDR1 and CDR2: MDHEN and SYDVKM. V lost 5 bases to trimming and J lost 1 base, with 9 bases between them. CDR3 size: 13 residues. The CDR3 loop is CASSGGMSYEQYF. The CDR3 nucleotides read TGTGCCAGCAGTGGGGGGATGTCCTACGAGCAGTACTTC.

This chain uses TRBV19 with TRBJ1-1; perhaps TRBD1 as D (5 bases). Trimming left V 1 base short and J 4 bases short, with 7 bases between. This CDR3 spans 13 amino acids. Per the germline V gene, CDR1 is LNHDA and CDR2 is SQIVND (reference sequence). The CDR3 coding sequence is TGTGCCAGTAGTATAGGACAGTCCACTGAAGCTTTCTTT. This gives the protein CASSIGQSTEAFF.

This clone was seen only once. The J gene is TRBJ2-3, the V gene TRBV5-4; 7 nucleotides match TRBD2. The CDR3 covers 16 residues. V lost 3 bases, J lost 1 base, and 8 bases stayed unmatched. The germline CDR1 and CDR2 sequences are SGHNT and YYREEE (reference sequence). The CDR3 bases are TGTGCCAGCAGCTCGCAACTAGCGTTGGGCACAGATACGCAGTATTTT. Translated, it gives CASSSQLALGTDTQYF.

The rearrangement links TRBV12-5 to TRBJ1-1, with 8 bases lining up with TRBD1. The CDR3 is 13 residues long. V was clipped by 3 bases and J by 5 bases; unmatched bases: 2. Germline CDR1 and CDR2: LGHNT and FRNRAP. This CDR3 is CASGLTGGTEAFF. CDR3 nucleotide sequence: TGTGCTAGTGGTTTAACAGGGGGAACTGAAGCTTTCTTT. Full variable domain (rest looked up from reference TRBV12-5 and TRBJ1-1): DARVTQTPRHKVTEMGQEVTMRCQPILGHNTVFWYRQTMMQGLELLAYFRNRAPLDDSGMPKDRFSAEMPDATLATLKIQPSEPRDSAVYFCASGLTGGTEAFFGQGTRLTVV.

The chain employs TRBV6-6 and TRBJ1-1; TRBD1 might be the D (6 bases). The CDR3 length is 12 residues. V lost 7 bases to trimming and J lost 3 bases, with 9 bases between them. Germline V CDR1 and CDR2: MNHNY, SVGAGI (reference sequence). The CDR3 coding sequence is TGTGCCAGCAACAGGGTGGACACTGAAGCTTTCTTT. Its translation is CASNRVDTEAFF.

The rearrangement joins TRBV7-6 to TRBJ2-2; possible D gene TRBD2, 6 bases. Trimming took 5 bases from V and 1 from J, leaving 14 bases between them. Germline loops: CDR1 SGHVS, CDR2 FNYEAQ. The CDR3 totals 16 residues. The CDR3 region has the DNA TGTGCCAGCAGCCTCAACTTAGCGGAGAACACCGGGGAGCTGTTTTTT. Translated: CASSLNLAENTGELFF.

This clone was observed once. The V gene is TRBV6-1, the J gene TRBJ2-1; 9 bases map to TRBD1. The CDR3 is 15 residues long. Germline assignment: CDR1 MNHNS and CDR2 SASEGT. J lost 6 bases, V lost 6 bases, and 9 bases had no gene match. CDR3 bases: TGTGCCAGCAGGGCCGGGACAGGGATTTTCAATGAGCAGTTCTTC. This translates into CASRAGTGIFNEQFF.

The chain recombines TRBV11-1 with TRBJ2-7; TRBD1 matches at 8 bases. V lost 2 bases and J lost 1; bases outside the gene matches: 4. CDR1 is SGHAT, CDR2 FQDESV, per germline (reference sequence). The CDR3 consists of 15 residues. The CDR3 nucleotides read TGTGCCAGCAGCTTATTAGGGACAGGATCCTACGAGCAGTACTTC. As protein: CASSLLGTGSYEQYF.

The gene calls are TRBV19 and TRBJ2-1; TRBD2 matches 8 bases. Germline-derived CDR1 and CDR2 are LNHDA and SQIVND (reference sequence). Unmatched junction bases numbered 2, after V lost 0 bases and J lost 4 bases. CDR3 length: 15 residues. This CDR3 is CASSIDSGIYNEQFF. As DNA, the CDR3 is TGTGCCAGTAGTATAGATAGCGGGATTTACAATGAGCAGTTCTTC.

The J gene is TRBJ2-2, the V gene TRBV7-8; D may be TRBD2 (6 bases). Per germline, CDR1 SGHVS and CDR2 FQNEAQ. The CDR3 has 15 amino acids. The germline V and J ends were trimmed by 1 base and 6 bases, with 12 bases remaining between them. The CDR3 DNA sequence: TGTGCCAGCAGCTTAGGTACCCGCGGGGCCGGGGAGCTGTTTTTT. It translates to CASSLGTRGAGELFF. The full variable domain, its missing parts supplied by reference TRBV7-8 and TRBJ2-2, is GAGVSQSPRYKVAKRGQDVALRCDPISGHVSLFWYQQALGQGPEFLTYFQNEAQLDKSGLPSDRFFAERPEGSVSTLKIQRTQQEDSAVYLCASSLGTRGAGELFFGEGSRLTVL.

The chain carries TRBV18 and TRBJ2-1; D is perhaps TRBD2 (6 bases). The CDR3 is 21 residues long. Germline V CDR1 and CDR2: KGHSH, LQKENI. V lost 3 bases, J lost 5 bases, and 32 bases lay in between. Written as DNA, the CDR3 is TGTGCCAGCTCACCCTCAGAACTAGCAATGGTCGTGTCGCCTCGGAACAATGAGCAGTTCTTC. It is translated as CASSPSELAMVVSPRNNEQFF.

DNA for the CDR3: TGTGCCAGTAGTATAGTAGGGGGGAGGGGGAATGAGCAGTTCTTC. Translating it yields CASSIVGGRGNEQFF. V usage is TRBV19 and J usage is TRBJ2-1, with TRBD2 as a possible D gene (7 bases). Germline values: CDR1 LNHDA, CDR2 SQIVND (reference sequence). The CDR3 is made up of 15 amino acids. With 1 base removed from V and 7 bases from J, the gap between germline ends came to 14 bases.

The chain recombines TRBV28 with TRBJ2-3, with 9 bases that match TRBD1. The germline CDR1 and CDR2 sequences are MDHEN and SYDVKM. J lost 5 bases, V lost 1 base, and 4 bases had no gene match. The CDR3 is made up of 15 amino acids. For the CDR3, the DNA is TGTGCCAGCAGTTTATCCGGACAGGGGAGAGATACGCAGTATTTT. Protein: CASSLSGQGRDTQYF.

The V gene is TRBV10-2, the J gene TRBJ1-5; D gene uncertain. Germline CDR1 and CDR2: WSHSY and SAAADI. The CDR3 is 12 amino acids. Trimming removed 5 bases from V and 7 bases from J, with 9 bases in between. As DNA, the CDR3 is TGCGCCAGCAGTACAGTGGCGCAGCCCCAGCATTTT. Translating gives CASSTVAQPQHF.

The chain uses TRBV6-5 and TRBJ1-1; no clear D gene. The ends were cut back, 2 bases at V and 7 bases at J, with 5 bases in the middle. This CDR3 region has 11 residues. Germline V gene lookup returns CDR1 MNHEY and CDR2 SVGAGI. In nucleotides, the CDR3 is TGTGCCAGCAGTTACGCGGATGAAGCTTTCTTT. Its protein product is CASSYADEAFF.

The chain links TRBV19 to TRBJ2-2; TRBD1 is a possible D gene (6 bases). There are 17 residues in the CDR3. Looked up from germline, CDR1 is LNHDA and CDR2 is SQIVND (reference sequence). Between the trimmed V and J ends, which lost 0 bases and 4 bases, there was a span of 15 bases. The CDR3 here is CASSIENRAASTGELFF. CDR3 bases: TGTGCCAGTAGTATAGAAAACAGGGCCGCGTCCACCGGGGAGCTGTTTTTT.

This rearrangement joins TRBV19 to TRBJ2-7, with 9 bases matching TRBD1. There are 14 residues in the CDR3. V lost 6 bases and J lost 1; bases outside the gene matches: 4. Germline V lookup: CDR1 LNHDA, CDR2 SQIVND (reference sequence). CDR3 DNA: TGTGCCAGTAGACCGGGACAGGGATCCTACGAGCAGTACTTC. As protein: CASRPGQGSYEQYF.

The chain is built from TRBV27 and TRBJ1-2; 7 nucleotides line up with TRBD1. The CDR3 consists of 13 residues. Germline CDR1 and CDR2: MNHEY and SMNVEV (reference sequence). With 7 bases clipped from V and 4 bases from J, the junction kept 6 bases outside the gene matches. CDR3 residues: CASTAPGGYGYTF. Here the CDR3 DNA reads TGTGCCAGCACCGCCCCAGGGGGCTATGGCTACACCTTC.

This chain joins TRBV9 and TRBJ2-5; 10 nucleotides agree with TRBD1. This CDR3 region has 14 residues. Looked up from germline, CDR1 is SGDLS and CDR2 is YYNGEE. J lost 5 bases, V lost 6 bases, and 7 bases had no gene match. The DNA for the CDR3 is TGTGCCAGCACAAGACAGGGGGCTTGGGAGACCCAGTACTTC. Translation gives CASTRQGAWETQYF.

In DNA form, the CDR3 reads TGCGCCAGCAGCGCCGGGACAGGGGGCAGGGAGCAGTACTTC. Translating it yields CASSAGTGGREQYF. This chain links TRBV10-1 with TRBJ2-7; 12 bases match TRBD1. Germline CDR1 reads WNHNN; CDR2 reads SYGVQD (reference sequence). This CDR3 has 14 amino acids. Trimming cost V 6 bases and J 7 bases; bases outside gene matches: 7.

The sample holds one count of this clone. The J gene is TRBJ2-1, the V gene TRBV7-8; a weak D match, TRBD2 (6 bases). Germline V CDR1 and CDR2: SGHVS, FQNEAQ. V was pared by 7 bases and J by 11 bases, with 15 bases between. This CDR3 region has 12 residues. The CDR3 loop is CASTGSVQQQFF. DNA of the CDR3: TGTGCCAGCACCGGGAGCGTGCAGCAGCAGTTCTTC.

The chain couples TRBV27 to TRBJ1-2, with 7 bases matching TRBD1. The CDR3 covers 14 residues. V lost 5 bases, J lost 3 bases, and 6 bases stayed unmatched. Germline V gene data show CDR1 as MNHEY and CDR2 as SMNVEV (reference sequence). The CDR3 here is CASSATGLDYGYTF. CDR3 nucleotide sequence: TGTGCCAGCAGTGCGACAGGGCTCGACTATGGCTACACCTTC.

This clone came up a few times. The J gene is TRBJ1-3, the V gene TRBV19, with 7 bases that match TRBD1. The germline gives CDR1 LNHDA, CDR2 SQIVND (reference sequence). V trimming: 3 bases; J trimming: 0 bases; junction bases outside the gene matches: 5. CDR3 length: 16 residues. CDR3: CASSIWTGGSGNTIYF. The CDR3 DNA reads TGTGCCAGTAGTATTTGGACAGGCGGCTCTGGAAACACCATATATTTT.